This T cell receptor beta chain was identified during a study of T and B cells in COVID-19 patients. As for the study in general: COVID-19 patients gave peripheral blood either during active infection or after recovery. Most recovered patients had mild to moderate COVID-19 treated as outpatients.

General observations from the study: Patients with COVID-19 reportedly showed strongly skewed T cell receptor beta variable and joining gene usage.

From blood, about 250-500 ng of genomic DNA served as TRB template. BIOMED2 TRB-A/B primer pools were used in multiplex TRB PCR. TCRdb itself ran the multiplex PCR reads through MiXCR, one entry per CDR3 protein. This sample yields more than 15,000 distinct CDR3 sequences, of which 28% are seen a single time; 4% to 4.5% belongs to the top ten. V lost 2 bases and J 1 base, leaving 10 bases between the germline ends. This CDR3 is built from 14 residues. Germline assignment: CDR1 DFQATT and CDR2 SNEGSKA (reference sequence). As to this clonotype: Its antigen is as yet unknown.

The sequenced material came from blood. J is TRBJ2-3 and V is TRBV20-1; D is unclear. The receptor comes from a human donor who had recovered from COVID-19. CDR3 loop: CSARLGMGTDTQYF. For the CDR3, the DNA is TGCAGTGCTAGACTGGGAATGGGCACAGATACGCAGTATTTT.